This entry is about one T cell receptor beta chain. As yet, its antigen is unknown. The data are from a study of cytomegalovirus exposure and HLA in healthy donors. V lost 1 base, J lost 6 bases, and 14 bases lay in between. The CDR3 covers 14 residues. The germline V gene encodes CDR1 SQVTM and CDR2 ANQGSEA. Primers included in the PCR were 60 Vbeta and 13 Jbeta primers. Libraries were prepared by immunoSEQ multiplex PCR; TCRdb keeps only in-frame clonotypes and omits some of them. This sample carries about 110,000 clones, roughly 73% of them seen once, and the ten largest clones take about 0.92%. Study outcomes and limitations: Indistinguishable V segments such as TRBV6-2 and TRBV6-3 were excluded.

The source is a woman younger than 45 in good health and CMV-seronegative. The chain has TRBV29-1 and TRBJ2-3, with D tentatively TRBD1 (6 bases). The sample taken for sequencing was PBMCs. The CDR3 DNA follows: TGCAGCGTTGAAGTGAAGGGGGAATATGATACGCAGTATTTT. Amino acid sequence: CSVEVKGEYDTQYF.